Shown below are 26 T cell receptor beta chains from a single sample sequenced in a study of shared clonotypes between healthy human individuals. Cells designated naive CD8 were CD45RO-negative and were positively selected for CCR7, with terminally differentiated effector memory CD45RA+ cells excluded. The data were produced by immunoSEQ multiplex PCR, yet TCRdb's version contains in-frame clones alone and is incomplete. This table has around 2,000,000 clones, 93% appearing once. The specimen sequenced was naive CD8+ T cells from PBMCs. Every receptor here comes from a man between 18 and 29 years old in good health. Some clones in this sample may be carry-over from other donors' samples.

This clone was recorded only once. The V call is TRBV19, the J call TRBJ2-1; 9 nucleotides match TRBD2. The CDR3 contains 18 residues. The germline CDR1 and CDR2 sequences are LNHDA and SQIVND (reference sequence). J gave up 0 bases and V 2 bases, and 8 bases lay outside the gene matches. The DNA of the CDR3 is TGTGCCAGTAGTATACGGTCGAGCGGGAGGAGCTCCTACAATGAGCAGTTCTTC. Translated, it gives CASSIRSSGRSSYNEQFF.

CDR3: CASSLVEAGETQYF. As DNA, the CDR3 is TGCGCCAGCAGCTTGGTCGAGGCAGGAGAGACCCAGTACTTC. This chain links TRBV5-1 with TRBJ2-5; D gene uncertain. Germline CDR1 SGHRS, CDR2 YFSETQ. The CDR3 runs to 14 residues. With 0 bases removed from V and 4 bases from J, the gap between germline ends came to 10 bases.

This chain joins TRBV27 and TRBJ1-5; a possible D gene is TRBD1 (5 bases). The germline V gene has CDR1 MNHEY and CDR2 SMNVEV (reference sequence). The CDR3 runs 16 residues. The V gene lost 3 bases and the J gene lost 6 bases, with 18 bases spanning the gap. CDR3 loop: CASSFRPGPNTQPQHF. In nucleotides, the CDR3 is TGTGCCAGCAGTTTCCGCCCGGGACCGAATACTCAGCCCCAGCATTTT.

V gene TRBV11-2 combines with J gene TRBJ1-5, with TRBD1 as a possible D gene (5 bases). Trimming pared 0 bases from V and 6 bases from J, leaving 12 bases between. The length of the CDR3 is 15 residues. Germline-derived CDR1 and CDR2 are SGHAT and FQNNGV. CDR3 nucleotides: TGTGCCAGCAGCTTAGACCGATGGGGGGGTCAGCCCCAGCATTTT. This encodes CASSLDRWGGQPQHF.

J is TRBJ2-1 and V is TRBV13; D is undetermined. The CDR3 runs 13 residues. Germline V gene lookup returns CDR1 PRHDT and CDR2 FYEKMQ (reference sequence). The V and J ends lost 0 bases and 7 bases respectively, with 7 bases between them. CDR3 in amino acids: CASSLGPRNEQFF. The CDR3, as DNA: TGTGCCAGCAGCTTAGGCCCCCGGAATGAGCAGTTCTTC.

The gene calls are TRBV9 and TRBJ2-3, with TRBD2 matching 10 bases. Germline V gene lookup returns CDR1 SGDLS and CDR2 YYNGEE. V lost 0 bases to trimming and J lost 2 bases; unmatched junction nucleotides: 3. This CDR3 spans 16 amino acids. DNA of the CDR3: TGTGCCAGCAGCGTAGAACTAGCGGGAACCACAGATACGCAGTATTTT. This sequence encodes CASSVELAGTTDTQYF.

The V gene is TRBV29-1, the J gene TRBJ2-7, with D possibly being TRBD1 (6 bases). Germline V CDR1 and CDR2: SQVTM, ANQGSEA. Trimming removed 2 bases from V and 0 bases from J, with 8 bases in between. CDR3 length: 13 residues. CDR3: CSVEQGFSYEQYF. The CDR3 nucleotides read TGCAGCGTTGAACAGGGGTTCTCCTACGAGCAGTACTTC.

V gene TRBV13 combines with J gene TRBJ2-7; 7 bases map to TRBD2. Germline V gene lookup returns CDR1 PRHDT and CDR2 FYEKMQ (reference sequence). V lost 2 bases and J lost 1; bases outside the gene matches: 5. CDR3 length equals 15 residues. The CDR3 sequence: CASSLSGAGSYEQYF. For the CDR3, the DNA is TGTGCCAGCAGCTTATCGGGAGCGGGGTCCTACGAGCAGTACTTC. Drawing the rest from reference TRBV13 and TRBJ2-7, the complete variable domain is AAGVIQSPRHLIKEKRETATLKCYPIPRHDTVYWYQQGPGQDPQFLISFYEKMQSDKGSIPDRFSAQQFSDYHSELNMSSLELGDSALYFCASSLSGAGSYEQYFGPGTRLTVT.

This rearrangement joins TRBV9 to TRBJ1-2; 7 bases map to TRBD1. The germline V gene encodes CDR1 SGDLS and CDR2 YYNGEE. V lost 6 bases and J lost 2; bases outside the gene matches: 4. The CDR3 sequence is 13 residues long. CDR3 bases: TGTGCCAGCACAGGGGGAGTGAACTATGGCTACACCTTC. This encodes CASTGGVNYGYTF.

The V call is TRBV28, the J call TRBJ2-6; D remains ambiguous. The V end was cut by 6 bases, the J end by 1 base, with 10 bases between. The length of the CDR3 is 15 residues. Looked up from germline, CDR1 is MDHEN and CDR2 is SYDVKM. DNA of the CDR3: TGTGCCAGCAGCCCTAGGCAGTCTGGGGCCAACGTCCTGACTTTC. It specifies CASSPRQSGANVLTF.

This clone was found once. The same CDR3 can be traced to other DNA sequences in this sample. The chain links TRBV7-2 to TRBJ1-3; D remains unclear. The V gene lost 4 bases and the J gene lost 0 bases, with 10 bases spanning the gap. Germline lookup yields CDR1 SGHTA and CDR2 FQGNSA. The CDR3 loop spans 15 amino acids. The CDR3 DNA reads TGTGCCAGCAGCTCCGACGGGATCTCTGGAAACACCATATATTTT. This gives the protein CASSSDGISGNTIYF.

V and J are TRBV11-2 and TRBJ2-2; TRBD2 agrees at 8 bases. The CDR3 totals 16 residues. Germline V gene lookup returns CDR1 SGHAT and CDR2 FQNNGV. V gave up 4 bases and J gave up 3 bases; unmatched junction bases: 7. CDR3 in DNA: TGTGCCAGCAGCTCTCGGGGGGGCCCAGACACCGGGGAGCTGTTTTTT. Residues: CASSSRGGPDTGELFF. The full variable domain, completed using reference TRBV11-2 and TRBJ2-2, is EAGVAQSPRYKIIEKRQSVAFWCNPISGHATLYWYQQILGQGPKLLIQFQNNGVVDDSQLPKDRFSAERLKGVDSTLKIQPAKLEDSAVYLCASSSRGGPDTGELFFGEGSRLTVL.

The V call is TRBV5-8, the J call TRBJ1-5; 9 bases line up with TRBD1. The CDR3 is 17 amino acids. The germline V gene has CDR1 SGHTS and CDR2 YDEGEE. V lost 5 bases and J lost 4; bases outside the gene matches: 13. The CDR3 reads CASSLGFTGGVNQPQHF. The CDR3 coding sequence is TGTGCCAGCAGTCTGGGGTTCACAGGGGGCGTAAATCAGCCCCAGCATTTT.

The chain joins TRBV5-1 to TRBJ2-1; 7 bases fit TRBD1. This CDR3 is 15 amino acids long. With V trimmed by 0 bases and J by 5 bases, 5 bases remained unmatched. CDR1 SGHRS and CDR2 YFSETQ come from the germline V gene. CDR3 sequence (DNA): TGCGCCAGCAGCTTGGGGGACAGACTCGACAATGAGCAGTTCTTC. It encodes CASSLGDRLDNEQFF.

V usage is TRBV19 and J usage is TRBJ2-6; D gene uncertain. The ends were cut back, 2 bases at V and 1 base at J, with 6 bases in the middle. The germline CDR1 and CDR2 sequences are LNHDA and SQIVND (reference sequence). The CDR3 spans 15 residues. The DNA for the CDR3 is TGTGCCAGTAGTATACAGCTTTCTGGGGCCAACGTCCTGACTTTC. Translated, it gives CASSIQLSGANVLTF.

The chain has TRBV7-9 and TRBJ2-1; D might be TRBD1 or TRBD2, each matching 5 bases. The CDR3 contains 14 residues. Between the trimmed V and J ends, which lost 6 bases and 5 bases, there was a span of 14 bases. Germline CDR1 reads SEHNR; CDR2 reads FQNEAQ (reference sequence). The CDR3 DNA reads TGTGCCAGCAGTTCGACCGGGACCGACAATGAGCAGTTCTTC. Its translation: CASSSTGTDNEQFF.

This clone was seen just once. The sample carries other DNA sequences with the same CDR3. This chain links TRBV4-1 with TRBJ2-7; no reliable D call. CDR1 and CDR2 (germline): MGHRA, YSYEKL. There are 13 residues in the CDR3. V shed 4 bases and J shed 0 bases, with 7 bases lying between them. In nucleotides, the CDR3 is TGCGCCAGCAGCCCCCGAAGCTCCTACGAGCAGTACTTC. Translation: CASSPRSSYEQYF.

V gene TRBV6-5 combines with J gene TRBJ2-5; D unclear. Germline CDR1 and CDR2: MNHEY and SVGAGI. Trimming cost V 5 bases and J 3 bases, with 16 bases left between them. The CDR3 extends over 15 amino acids. CDR3 protein: CASSTRSSGEETQYF. The CDR3 nucleotides read TGTGCCAGCAGTACCCGGTCGTCGGGTGAAGAGACCCAGTACTTC.

The chain couples TRBV2 to TRBJ2-7, with 8 bases matching TRBD1. CDR3 length: 16 residues. The V segment lost 3 bases and the J segment 1 base; nucleotides outside the gene matches: 8. The germline V gene has CDR1 SNHLY and CDR2 FYNNEI. CDR3 region: CASSDLSGQGSYEQYF. The CDR3 nucleotides read TGTGCCAGCAGTGACCTCTCTGGACAGGGTTCCTACGAGCAGTACTTC.

About this clone: At one end, the junction sequence differs from germline, possibly due to a read error. The CDR3 loop reads CSVGVPGEVHF. CDR3 coding DNA: TGCAGCGTTGGGGTTCCGGGGGAGGTTCATTTC. This chain joins TRBV29-1 and TRBJ2-4, with D perhaps TRBD2 (6 bases). Germline assignment: CDR1 SQVTM and CDR2 ANQGSEA. This CDR3 region has 11 residues.

The rearrangement uses TRBV27 and TRBJ2-3; 7 nucleotides agree with TRBD1. V shed 1 base and J 1 base; nucleotides not matched to a gene: 8. The CDR3 has 17 residues. Germline V CDR1 and CDR2: MNHEY, SMNVEV (reference sequence). CDR3 loop: CASSLFPRGQGTDTQYF. The CDR3 DNA sequence: TGTGCCAGCAGTTTATTCCCCCGAGGACAGGGCACAGATACGCAGTATTTT.

The chain is built from TRBV27 and TRBJ2-1; D possibly corresponds to TRBD1 (5 bases). CDR3 length: 13 residues. CDR1 is MNHEY, CDR2 SMNVEV, per germline (reference sequence). The V end lost 4 bases, the J end lost 9 bases, and 13 bases lay between the germline ends. CDR3 sequence (DNA): TGTGCCAGCAGTTCCAACTTGGGGCCTGAGCAGTTCTTC. Its protein is CASSSNLGPEQFF.

As regards this clone: This specimen includes other DNA sequences encoding the same CDR3. The chain is built from TRBV4-3 and TRBJ1-1; D is perhaps TRBD1 (5 bases). CDR1 is LGHNA, CDR2 YSLEER, per germline. This CDR3 is built from 15 residues. Trimming took 0 bases from V and 4 from J, leaving 12 bases between them. DNA for the CDR3: TGCGCCAGCAGCCAAGATCAGGGATTGGGCACTGAAGCTTTCTTT. Amino acid sequence: CASSQDQGLGTEAFF.

The rearrangement joins TRBV9 to TRBJ2-5; possibly TRBD1 for D (6 bases). Germline V lookup: CDR1 SGDLS, CDR2 YYNGEE. The CDR3 is made up of 14 amino acids. V was clipped by 3 bases and J by 1 base, with 10 bases between them. The CDR3 loop is CASSERTAQETQYF. CDR3 bases: TGTGCCAGCAGCGAGCGGACAGCCCAAGAGACCCAGTACTTC. Looking up the rest from reference TRBV9 and TRBJ2-5 gives the full variable domain: DSGVTQTPKHLITATGQRVTLRCSPRSGDLSVYWYQQSLDQGLQFLIQYYNGEERAKGNILERFSAQQFPDLHSELNLSSLELGDSALYFCASSERTAQETQYFGPGTRLLVL.

The J gene is TRBJ2-1, the V gene TRBV7-9; D is uncertain. Germline assignment: CDR1 SEHNR and CDR2 FQNEAQ (reference sequence). The germline V and J ends were trimmed by 3 bases and 2 bases, with 8 bases remaining between them. This CDR3 has 14 amino acids. As DNA, the CDR3 is TGTGCCAGCAGCTTCCCTGAGACCTACAATGAGCAGTTCTTC. Translation gives CASSFPETYNEQFF. Complete variable domain (other parts from reference TRBV7-9 and TRBJ2-1): DTGVSQNPRHKITKRGQNVTFRCDPISEHNRLYWYRQTLGQGPEFLTYFQNEAQLEKSRLLSDRFSAERPKGSFSTLEIQRTEQGDSAMYLCASSFPETYNEQFFGPGTRLTVL.

The V and J genes are TRBV27 and TRBJ2-1; D possibly uses TRBD1 or TRBD2 (5 bases each). V gave up 6 bases and J gave up 8 bases, with 20 bases separating them. Germline assignment: CDR1 MNHEY and CDR2 SMNVEV (reference sequence). The CDR3 runs to 15 residues. The CDR3 is CASSSDGAPWDEQFF. The CDR3 bases are TGTGCCAGCAGCTCCGACGGGGCTCCCTGGGATGAGCAGTTCTTC.